These T cell receptor beta chains were read from a single sample in a study of T cells in tuberculosis. The table came from immunoSEQ multiplex PCR; TCRdb's copy has only in-frame clones and leaves some out. The table shows roughly 59,000 clones, with 81% occurring only once. Sequencing input: CD1b-GMM tetramer-negative cells sorted from PBMCs. These receptors came from an adult woman with latent tuberculosis. The CDR3 runs from the conserved cysteine through the conserved F or W. The order of the fields is D gene, V gene, clone size, J gene, CDR3 protein, CDR3 DNA. The D gene is left open where the match is weak. A clone size is listed for some rows: how often the clone was seen (once, few, many), or a class if it is expanded.

TRBD1	TRBV6-5	few	TRBJ2-1	CASSLTGANSYNEQFF	TGTGCCAGCAGTTTAACAGGGGCGAACTCCTACAATGAGCAGTTCTTC
.	TRBV10-3	.	TRBJ2-7	CATRGGVEQYF	TGTGCCACGAGAGGGGGAGTCGAGCAGTACTTC
TRBD1	TRBV7-2	once	TRBJ1-4	CASSPGQGEKLFF	TGTGCCAGCAGCCCGGGACAGGGGGAAAAACTGTTTTTT
TRBD2	TRBV28	.	TRBJ2-3	CASSDFGRGGTDTQYF	TGTGCCAGCAGTGACTTTGGGCGGGGGGGAACAGATACGCAGTATTTT
.	TRBV4-3	.	TRBJ1-5	CASSRRRDQPQHF	TGCGCCAGCAGCCGAAGGCGGGATCAGCCCCAGCATTTT
.	TRBV19	.	TRBJ2-7	CATGRAGAYEQYF	TGTGCCACCGGGCGGGCAGGAGCTTACGAGCAGTACTTC
.	TRBV5-1	.	TRBJ2-3	CASSSGGMPSTDTQYF	TGCGCCAGCAGCTCTGGGGGGATGCCTAGCACAGATACGCAGTATTTT
TRBD1	TRBV6-1	.	TRBJ1-4	CASRPRGRNEKLFF	TGTGCCAGCAGACCTAGGGGGCGGAATGAAAAACTGTTTTTT
.	TRBV14	.	TRBJ2-7	CASSPRPGEQYF	TGTGCCAGCAGCCCCCGGCCGGGCGAGCAGTACTTC
.	TRBV15	.	TRBJ2-1	CATSREAGRSNEQFF	TGTGCCACCAGCAGAGAGGCGGGAAGAAGCAATGAGCAGTTCTTC
.	TRBV7-8	.	TRBJ1-6	CASSLGTSYNSPLHF	TGTGCCAGCAGCTTAGGGACATCTTACAATTCACCCCTCCACTTT
TRBD2	TRBV4-2	.	TRBJ2-1	CASSPRIAGGNEQFF	TGTGCCAGCAGCCCTCGGATAGCGGGGGGGAACGAGCAGTTCTTC
.	TRBV27	.	TRBJ1-2	CASSPLGGPKNYGYTF	TGTGCCAGCAGTCCATTGGGCGGGCCTAAAAACTATGGCTACACCTTC
TRBD2	TRBV7-9	.	TRBJ2-3	CASSSAGLAGGPGADTQYF	TGTGCCAGCAGCTCAGCCGGACTAGCGGGGGGGCCGGGCGCAGATACGCAGTATTTT
.	TRBV28	.	TRBJ1-2	CASSLWAYGYTF	TGTGCCAGCAGTTTATGGGCCTATGGCTACACCTTC
.	TRBV6-1	.	TRBJ1-3	CASSERTEGNTIYF	TGTGCCAGCAGTGAAAGGACAGAAGGAAACACCATATATTTT
TRBD1	TRBV2	.	TRBJ1-1	CASSLTGGPGEAFF	TGTGCCAGCAGTTTAACAGGGGGCCCGGGTGAAGCTTTCTTT
.	TRBV6-1	.	TRBJ2-3	CASYRPGADTQYF	TGTGCCAGCTACCGACCGGGTGCAGATACGCAGTATTTT
.	TRBV6-6	.	TRBJ1-1	CASSYQRGGEAFF	TGTGCCAGCAGTTACCAAAGGGGGGGTGAAGCTTTCTTT
TRBD1	TRBV6-6	.	TRBJ2-1	CASSYTGQGRNEQFF	TGTGCCAGCAGTTACACAGGACAGGGGAGGAATGAGCAGTTCTTC
.	TRBV5-1	.	TRBJ2-7	CASSLEAGGGHEQYF	TGCGCCAGCAGCTTGGAGGCAGGGGGAGGCCACGAGCAGTACTTC
.	TRBV29-1	.	TRBJ2-7	CSVGSYGPYEQYF	TGCAGCGTTGGGAGTTACGGTCCCTACGAGCAGTACTTC
TRBD1	TRBV12-5	few	TRBJ1-3	CASGSPGGGWGGTIYF	TGTGCTAGTGGTTCACCAGGGGGCGGATGGGGAGGCACCATATATTTT
.	TRBV4-1	.	TRBJ2-5	CASSQASGKETQYF	TGCGCCAGCAGCCAAGCGTCGGGAAAGGAGACCCAGTACTTC
.	TRBV11-2	.	TRBJ1-3	CASSMYRSSGNTIYF	TGTGCCAGCAGCATGTACAGGTCCTCTGGAAACACCATATATTTT
.	TRBV19	.	TRBJ2-1	CASSIIARGSYNEQFF	TGTGCCAGTAGTATCATCGCGCGGGGCTCCTACAATGAGCAGTTCTTC
.	TRBV12-5	.	TRBJ2-2	CASGLPQGWRTGELFF	TGTGCTAGTGGTTTGCCGCAGGGGTGGCGTACCGGGGAGCTGTTTTTT
.	TRBV15	.	TRBJ2-7	CATSRDRYEQYF	TGTGCCACCAGCAGAGATCGGTACGAGCAGTACTTC
TRBD2	TRBV7-8	.	TRBJ2-3	CASKAGVSDTQYF	TGTGCCAGCAAAGCGGGAGTTTCTGATACGCAGTATTTT
TRBD1	TRBV12-5	.	TRBJ1-5	CASGPGDRTHQPQHF	TGTGCTAGTGGTCCGGGGGACAGGACTCATCAGCCCCAGCATTTT
.	TRBV28	.	TRBJ1-1	CASNGGIMNTEAFF	TGTGCCAGCAATGGGGGGATCATGAACACTGAAGCTTTCTTT
TRBD1	TRBV19	.	TRBJ2-7	CASSTTGQGTYEQYF	TGTGCCAGTAGTACAACGGGACAGGGAACCTACGAGCAGTACTTC
.	TRBV12-2	few	TRBJ2-1	CASRLAVKRPYNEQFF	TGTGCAAGTCGCTTAGCTGTAAAGCGGCCCTACAATGAGCAGTTCTTC
.	TRBV5-1	.	TRBJ1-1	CASRIRDEATEAFF	TGCGCCAGCAGGATACGGGATGAGGCCACTGAAGCTTTCTTT
.	TRBV21-1	.	TRBJ2-1	CASSKARDRPYNEQFF	TGTGCCAGCAGCAAAGCGCGGGACAGGCCCTACAATGAGCAGTTCTTC
.	TRBV6-6	.	TRBJ1-1	CASSPVDSSNTEAFF	TGTGCCAGCAGTCCCGTCGACAGTTCGAACACTGAAGCTTTCTTT
.	TRBV29-1	.	TRBJ2-3	CSVKSQDRTDTQYF	TGCAGCGTTAAATCACAGGACCGCACAGATACGCAGTATTTT
TRBD2	TRBV4-2	.	TRBJ2-6	CASSQEGVAGAGANVLTF	TGTGCCAGCAGCCAAGAGGGGGTAGCGGGCGCTGGGGCCAACGTCCTGACTTTC
TRBD2	TRBV6-5	.	TRBJ2-7	CASSYRGGIYEQYF	TGTGCCAGCAGTTATCGCGGGGGGATCTACGAGCAGTACTTC
.	TRBV2	few	TRBJ1-2	CASSSNGVYGYTF	TGTGCCAGCAGTTCAAACGGGGTCTATGGCTACACCTTC
.	TRBV6-6	.	TRBJ1-2	CASSYSPDGYTF	TGTGCCAGCAGTTACTCCCCGGATGGCTACACCTTC
.	TRBV10-3	.	TRBJ1-3	CAISETLPGQGNTIYF	TGTGCCATCAGTGAGACTCTACCGGGACAAGGGAACACCATATATTTT
TRBD2	TRBV2	.	TRBJ2-4	CASSERAGEGNIQYF	TGTGCCAGCAGTGAGAGAGCGGGAGAGGGAAACATTCAGTACTTC
TRBD1	TRBV7-9	.	TRBJ1-1	CASSSTGGKTEAFF	TGTGCCAGCAGCTCGACAGGGGGCAAGACTGAAGCTTTCTTT
.	TRBV7-9	.	TRBJ2-3	CASSLGSADTQYF	TGTGCCAGCAGCTTAGGGAGCGCAGATACGCAGTATTTT
.	TRBV7-9	.	TRBJ2-3	CASSTGPRGTDTQYF	TGTGCCAGCAGCACTGGTCCCCGGGGCACAGATACGCAGTATTTT
.	TRBV7-2	.	TRBJ2-1	CASSLASRGYNEQFF	TGTGCCAGCAGCTTAGCTAGCAGGGGTTACAATGAGCAGTTCTTC
TRBD1	TRBV28	.	TRBJ1-1	CASPPPGQLMNTEAFF	TGTGCCAGCCCTCCGCCGGGACAGCTCATGAACACTGAAGCTTTCTTT
.	TRBV27	.	TRBJ1-6	CASSLSGAYSPLHF	TGTGCCAGCAGTTTGAGCGGGGCTTATTCACCCCTCCACTTT
.	TRBV19	.	TRBJ1-2	CASSVDTQDGYTF	TGTGCCAGTAGTGTTGACACTCAGGATGGCTACACCTTC
TRBD2	TRBV9	.	TRBJ2-2	CASSSQAGGANTGELFF	TGTGCCAGCAGCTCACAAGCGGGGGGCGCGAACACCGGGGAGCTGTTTTTT
.	TRBV2	.	TRBJ1-5	CASSRDTGFNQPQHF	TGTGCCAGCAGCAGGGACACAGGATTTAATCAGCCCCAGCATTTT
.	TRBV27	.	TRBJ2-2	CASSFLEPGELFF	TGTGCCAGCAGTTTCCTGGAGCCCGGGGAGCTGTTTTTT
TRBD1	TRBV29-1	.	TRBJ1-1	CSVGTGSTEAFF	TGCAGCGTCGGGACAGGGTCGACTGAAGCTTTCTTT
TRBD2	TRBV5-1	.	TRBJ2-7	CASSGQTSGRIYEQYF	TGCGCCAGCAGCGGGCAGACTAGCGGGAGGATCTACGAGCAGTACTTC